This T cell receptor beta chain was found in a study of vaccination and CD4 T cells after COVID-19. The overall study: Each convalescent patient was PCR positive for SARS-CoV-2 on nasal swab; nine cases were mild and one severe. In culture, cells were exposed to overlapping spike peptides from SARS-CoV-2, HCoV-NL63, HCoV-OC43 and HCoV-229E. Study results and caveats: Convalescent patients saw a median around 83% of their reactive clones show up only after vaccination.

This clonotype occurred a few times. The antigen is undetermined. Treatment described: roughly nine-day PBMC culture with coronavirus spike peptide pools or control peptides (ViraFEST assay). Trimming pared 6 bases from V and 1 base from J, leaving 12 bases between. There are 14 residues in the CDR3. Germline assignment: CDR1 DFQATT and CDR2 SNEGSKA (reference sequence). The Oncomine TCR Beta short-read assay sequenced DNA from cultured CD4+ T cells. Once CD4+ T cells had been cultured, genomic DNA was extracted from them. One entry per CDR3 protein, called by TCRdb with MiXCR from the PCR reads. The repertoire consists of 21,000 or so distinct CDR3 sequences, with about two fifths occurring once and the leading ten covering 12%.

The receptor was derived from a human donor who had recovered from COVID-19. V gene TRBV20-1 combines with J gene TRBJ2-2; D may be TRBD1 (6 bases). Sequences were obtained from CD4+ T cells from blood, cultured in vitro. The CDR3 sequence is CSAARTVNTGELFF. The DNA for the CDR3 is TGCAGTGCCGCAAGGACAGTGAACACCGGGGAGCTGTTTTTT.